The 30 T cell receptor beta chains below were found in one sample sequenced in a study of blood T cell repertoires in COVID-19. Produced via immunoSEQ multiplex PCR; TCRdb's table is partial and in-frame only. In the table there are 250,000 or so clones, around 86% of which are singletons. Sample: peripheral blood. These receptors were taken from a man aged 30 to 39 who had recovered from COVID-19.

The rearrangement links TRBV7-9 to TRBJ1-2, with 9 bases fitting TRBD1. With V trimmed by 0 bases and J by 5 bases, 7 bases remained unmatched. The CDR3 totals 16 residues. Germline CDR1 reads SEHNR; CDR2 reads FQNEAQ (reference sequence). Written as DNA, the CDR3 is TGTGCCAGCAGCTTAGCGGGACAGGGAGAATGGTATGGCTACACCTTC. Translation gives CASSLAGQGEWYGYTF.

The gene calls are TRBV19 and TRBJ1-5; D may be TRBD1 (5 bases). This CDR3 is 15 amino acids long. Germline CDR1 is LNHDA and CDR2 is SQIVND (reference sequence). V was trimmed by 7 bases and J by 3 bases, leaving 16 bases between them. CDR3 nucleotides: TGTGCCAGTACCCGCGGACAAACATTCAATCAGCCCCAGCATTTT. Its translation is CASTRGQTFNQPQHF.

The chain links TRBV2 to TRBJ1-1, with 10 bases identical to TRBD1. Germline-derived CDR1 and CDR2 are SNHLY and FYNNEI. This CDR3 spans 15 amino acids. Losses at the gene ends were 11 bases for V and 6 bases for J; bases not matched to a gene: 15. The CDR3 coding sequence is TGTGCCTGCCGTCCCGGGACAGGGGCCGGCGCTGAAGCTTTCTTT. It encodes CACRPGTGAGAEAFF. The entire variable domain, with the rest obtained from reference TRBV2 and TRBJ1-1, is as follows: EPEVTQTPSHQVTQMGQEVILRCVPISNHLYFYWYRQILGQKVEFLVSFYNNEISEKSEIFDDQFSVERPDGSNFTLKIRSTKLEDSAMYFCACRPGTGAGAEAFFGQGTRLTVV.

V is TRBV28 and J is TRBJ1-6; tentatively, D is TRBD1 (6 bases). Germline V CDR1 and CDR2: MDHEN, SYDVKM. V dropped 4 bases and J dropped 6 bases, with 13 bases sitting between them. The CDR3 contains 15 residues. The CDR3 protein is CASSSGGQRNSPLHF. CDR3 coding DNA: TGTGCCAGCAGTTCCGGCGGACAGCGTAATTCACCCCTCCACTTT.

V usage is TRBV27 and J usage is TRBJ1-6; D unclear. CDR3 length: 13 residues. Deletions cut 6 bases from V and 7 bases from J, with 10 bases between. Germline V CDR1 and CDR2: MNHEY, SMNVEV (reference sequence). The CDR3, as DNA: TGTGCCAGCAGCTACCCTCTCAATTCACCCCTCCACTTT. It yields the protein CASSYPLNSPLHF.

The CDR3 sequence: CASSQAPGQNYEQYV. The CDR3 DNA sequence: TGTGCCAGCAGCCAAGCTCCGGGACAGAACTACGAGCAGTACGTC. The rearrangement joins TRBV4-2 to TRBJ2-7; 7 positions agree with TRBD1. Germline V gene sequence: CDR1 LGHNA, CDR2 YNFKEQ. The CDR3 runs to 15 residues. V gave up 1 base and J gave up 3 bases; unmatched junction bases: 6.

The chain employs TRBV27 and TRBJ2-1, with TRBD1 identical over 10 bases. Germline CDR1 reads MNHEY; CDR2 reads SMNVEV (reference sequence). The CDR3 runs to 14 residues. Trimming at V came to 7 bases and at J to 5 bases, leaving 5 bases not matched to a gene. CDR3 DNA: TGTGCCAGCAAAATGGGACAGGGGAACAATGAGCAGTTCTTC. As protein: CASKMGQGNNEQFF.

Here the CDR3 reads CATPIAGSYEQYV. Here the CDR3 DNA reads TGTGCCACTCCCATCGCGGGTTCCTACGAGCAGTACGTC. V and J are TRBV5-3 and TRBJ2-7; D may be TRBD2 (5 bases). TRBV5-3 is flagged as an ORF with uncertain function. CDR3 length: 13 amino acids. Trimming removed 9 bases from V and 1 base from J, with 14 bases in between.

The chain is built from TRBV7-2 and TRBJ2-1, with D tentatively TRBD2 (5 bases). This CDR3 region has 14 residues. The germline V gene has CDR1 SGHTA and CDR2 FQGNSA. The V and J ends lost 6 bases and 3 bases respectively, with 12 bases between them. The CDR3 region is CASSLELGYNEQFF. CDR3 in DNA: TGTGCCAGCAGTCTCGAACTAGGCTACAATGAGCAGTTCTTC.

The gene calls are TRBV29-1 and TRBJ1-1; the D is unclear. CDR1 and CDR2 (germline): SQVTM, ANQGSEA. V lost 6 bases and J 4 bases, leaving 12 bases between the germline ends. This CDR3 is 12 amino acids long. This chain's CDR3 is CSVTDPPTEAFF. In DNA form, the CDR3 reads TGCAGCGTGACTGACCCCCCCACTGAAGCTTTCTTT.

The chain is built from TRBV7-2 and TRBJ2-5, with 7 nucleotides matching TRBD2. The germline V gene has CDR1 SGHTA and CDR2 FQGNSA. V lost 4 bases, J lost 3 bases, and 2 bases stayed unmatched. CDR3 length equals 13 residues. The chain's CDR3 is CASSSSGKETQYF. The CDR3 coding sequence is TGTGCCAGCAGCTCTAGCGGAAAAGAGACCCAGTACTTC.

The rearrangement joins TRBV11-2 to TRBJ2-1; 7 bases are a match to TRBD2. Germline CDR1 and CDR2: SGHAT and FQNNGV. V gave up 5 bases and J gave up 8 bases; unmatched junction bases: 9. The CDR3 consists of 14 residues. The CDR3: CASSRGVSLDEQFF. The CDR3 DNA is TGTGCCAGCAGCCGGGGGGTCTCCCTAGATGAGCAGTTCTTC.

The V call is TRBV10-3, the J call TRBJ1-2; tentative D call: TRBD1 (5 bases). Germline-derived CDR1 and CDR2 are ENHRY and SYGVKD. This CDR3 is built from 13 residues. Trimming took off 3 bases at V and 2 bases at J, with 7 bases between the two ends. The CDR3 sequence: CAISDGQNYGYTF. The CDR3 nucleotides are TGTGCCATCAGTGACGGACAAAACTATGGCTACACCTTC.

The V call is TRBV5-6, the J call TRBJ2-2; 7 bases map to TRBD2. CDR1 and CDR2 (germline): SGHDT, YYEEEE. V shed 4 bases, J shed 5 bases, and the junction held 8 bases outside the gene matches. The CDR3 is made up of 15 amino acids. The DNA of the CDR3 is TGTGCCAGCAGCACAAGTGGACTAGTTACCGGGGAGCTGTTTTTT. This gives the protein CASSTSGLVTGELFF.

This CDR3 reads CASGSSGEQYV. The CDR3 DNA follows: TGTGCCAGCGGTTCTTCGGGGGAGCAGTACGTC. This rearrangement joins TRBV2 to TRBJ2-7; TRBD2 is a possible D gene (5 bases). The CDR3 loop spans 11 amino acids. The germline gives CDR1 SNHLY, CDR2 FYNNEI. Trimming cost V 8 bases and J 7 bases, with 12 bases left between them.

V gene TRBV7-2 combines with J gene TRBJ1-2; 9 bases fit TRBD1. CDR1 and CDR2 from the germline V gene are SGHTA and FQGNSA. The CDR3 runs to 15 residues. The ends lost 4 bases at V and 8 bases at J; junction bases unmatched: 11. The CDR3 is CASSSHDGGQGGYTF. In DNA, the CDR3 is TGTGCCAGCAGCTCTCATGACGGAGGACAGGGGGGCTACACCTTC.

The chain links TRBV28 to TRBJ1-2, with a tentative D call TRBD1 (6 bases). Germline CDR1 and CDR2: MDHEN and SYDVKM. This CDR3 spans 12 amino acids. V lost 9 bases, J lost 4 bases, and 12 bases lay in between. The DNA of the CDR3 is TGTGCCAGTAAGGACAGCATCTATGGCTACACCTTC. It specifies CASKDSIYGYTF.

This chain's CDR3 is CAISDRGGPSNTGELFF. Written as DNA, the CDR3 is TGTGCCATCAGTGATCGCGGGGGGCCATCGAACACCGGGGAGCTGTTTTTT. The V and J genes are TRBV10-3 and TRBJ2-2; 8 bases are a match to TRBD2. This CDR3 contains 17 residues. V lost 3 bases, J lost 0 bases, and 6 bases stayed unmatched. Germline lookup yields CDR1 ENHRY and CDR2 SYGVKD.

The chain uses TRBV25-1 and TRBJ1-4; D is ambiguous. The CDR3 contains 16 residues. Germline V lookup: CDR1 MGHDK, CDR2 SYGVNS. Trimming cost V 3 bases and J 0 bases, with 11 bases left between them. The CDR3 sequence: CASSERGGATNEKLFF. In nucleotides, the CDR3 is TGTGCCAGCAGTGAGCGAGGAGGAGCAACTAATGAAAAACTGTTTTTT.

This clone has a handful of counts. The chain combines TRBV2 with TRBJ1-1; D is perhaps TRBD1 (5 bases). Germline V gives CDR1 SNHLY, CDR2 FYNNEI. Trimming took off 3 bases at V and 10 bases at J, with 9 bases between the two ends. This CDR3 contains 11 residues. The CDR3 is CASSDRVPAFF. CDR3 in DNA: TGTGCCAGCAGTGACAGGGTCCCAGCTTTCTTT.

The chain uses TRBV28 and TRBJ2-6; weak D call: TRBD1 (5 bases). Trimming pared 5 bases from V and 1 base from J, leaving 12 bases between. The CDR3 length is 16 residues. Per germline, CDR1 MDHEN and CDR2 SYDVKM. The CDR3 sequence is CASSLYAGSGANVLTF. In DNA, the CDR3 is TGTGCCAGCAGTCTCTACGCAGGGTCTGGGGCCAACGTCCTGACTTTC.

This clone was seen many times. This chain links TRBV6-5 with TRBJ1-1; a weak D match, TRBD1 (6 bases). Germline CDR1 and CDR2: MNHEY and SVGAGI. Trimming left V 6 bases short and J 4 bases short, with 12 bases between. CDR3 length: 13 residues. The DNA of the CDR3 is TGTGCCAGCAGAGCCGACAGGTCCACTGAAGCTTTCTTT. This codes for CASRADRSTEAFF.

This clone was detected once. The genes are TRBV9 and TRBJ2-3; D perhaps matches TRBD1 (6 bases). The germline V gene has CDR1 SGDLS and CDR2 YYNGEE. The V and J ends lost 4 bases and 2 bases respectively, with 8 bases between them. The CDR3 consists of 13 residues. The CDR3 nucleotides read TGTGCCAGCAGCAGGGGGTACACAGATACGCAGTATTTT. This encodes CASSRGYTDTQYF.

The table lists this clone with a count of one. This sequence joins TRBV2 and TRBJ2-3, with D possibly being TRBD1 (6 bases). The CDR3 runs 12 residues. Germline V CDR1 and CDR2: SNHLY, FYNNEI. Between the trimmed V and J ends, which lost 8 bases and 6 bases, there was a span of 12 bases. CDR3 in amino acids: CASRRGVDTQYF. The DNA for the CDR3 is TGTGCCAGCCGCAGGGGTGTGGATACGCAGTATTTT.

The genes are TRBV6-4 and TRBJ2-1; TRBD2 might be the D (5 bases). V was pared by 0 bases and J by 1 base, with 7 bases between. Germline V lookup: CDR1 MRHNA, CDR2 SNTAGT. The CDR3 length is 15 residues. Here the CDR3 DNA reads TGTGCCAGCAGTGACTCTGAGGGTTCCTACAATGAGCAGTTCTTC. It is translated as CASSDSEGSYNEQFF.

The chain has TRBV6-2 or TRBV6-3 and TRBJ2-1; 8 positions agree with TRBD2. V trimming: 5 bases; J trimming: 6 bases; junction bases outside the gene matches: 6. CDR3 size: 14 residues. CDR1 MNHEY and CDR2 SVGEGT come from the germline V gene. CDR3 nucleotide sequence: TGTGCCAGCAGTATAGCGGGGTATCTCAATGAGCAGTTCTTC. It codes for CASSIAGYLNEQFF.

The chain has TRBV12-3 or TRBV12-4 and TRBJ1-6; D uncertain. CDR3 length: 13 residues. V was cut by 4 bases and J by 5 bases, with 6 bases left in between. The CDR3 nucleotides read TGTGCCAGCAGTTCGAGGGATAATTCACCCCTCCACTTT. Its translation: CASSSRDNSPLHF.

This rearrangement joins TRBV18 to TRBJ1-5; D is undetermined. This CDR3 has 14 residues. Germline lookup yields CDR1 KGHSH and CDR2 LQKENI. Trimming took 0 bases from V and 3 from J, leaving 6 bases between them. The CDR3 loop reads CASSPPDYNQPQHF. The CDR3 DNA is TGTGCCAGCTCACCACCGGACTACAATCAGCCCCAGCATTTT.

The V call is TRBV3-1 (or the pseudogene TRBV3-2), the J call TRBJ1-2; possibly TRBD1 for D (6 bases). Trimming took 6 bases from V and 6 from J, leaving 20 bases between them. The germline gives CDR1 LGHDT, CDR2 YNNKEL (reference sequence). The CDR3 loop spans 15 amino acids. The CDR3: CASRQAGTPGDGYTF. CDR3 bases: TGTGCCAGCAGGCAGGCCGGGACCCCAGGGGATGGCTACACCTTC.

The chain carries TRBV2 and TRBJ2-3, with 8 bases identical to TRBD2. The CDR3 has 15 amino acids. Germline V gene lookup returns CDR1 SNHLY and CDR2 FYNNEI. Trimming cost V 11 bases and J 0 bases; bases outside gene matches: 10. In DNA, the CDR3 is TGTGCCGGTTCGGGGGGGCGAACTAGCACAGATACGCAGTATTTT. Amino acid sequence: CAGSGGRTSTDTQYF.